This T cell receptor (beta chain) originates from a study of T cell responses to AZD1222 COVID-19 vaccine. Data came from immunoSEQ multiplex PCR; TCRdb stores just in-frame clones and leaves some out. The table has around 50,000 clones, about 86% seen once; the top ten hold roughly 10%. The germline CDR1 and CDR2 sequences are MDHEN and SYDVKM. Trimming took off 7 bases at V and 6 bases at J, with 11 bases between the two ends. This CDR3 is built from 12 residues. On this clone: Its specificity is not known.

Overall study results and limits: At baseline, just a handful of AZD1222 recipients tested seropositive. No repertoire was sampled before or during the peak T cell response, only after it.

This chain connects TRBV28 to TRBJ2-3, with D hard to call. Sequenced material: peripheral blood, taken on day 0 of AZD1222 vaccination. The TCR originated in an adult in good health. In DNA form, the CDR3 reads TGTGCCAGCACTCATCAGTGGGATACGCAGTATTTT. This gives the protein CASTHQWDTQYF.